These 6 T cell receptor beta chains were all obtained from the same sample, sequenced in a study of blood T cell repertoires in COVID-19 (dated by TCRdb to about 2020). Receptor libraries were prepared by the immunoSEQ multiplex PCR assay. Sourced from immuneACCESS, this table was stored by TCRdb with only in-frame sequences that have V and J called. A share of the clones is absent; for the studies checked, an unresolved V gene accounts for under half, and the remainder has no known explanation. The table for this sample lists more than 200,000 clones; roughly 84% of them were counted only once. The top ten constitute 4.2% of the sample. The specimen was peripheral blood. The receptors shown here come from a man in his sixties with acute or convalescent COVID-19.

The rearrangement links TRBV29-1 to TRBJ1-5, with 7 nucleotides matching TRBD1. Germline assignment: CDR1 SQVTM and CDR2 ANQGSEA. The CDR3 is 13 residues long. With V trimmed by 6 bases and J by 6 bases, 8 bases remained unmatched. The CDR3 protein is CSVQTQGGQPQHF. The CDR3 bases are TGCAGCGTCCAAACCCAGGGGGGTCAGCCCCAGCATTTT.

In DNA form, the CDR3 reads TGTGCCAGCAGTACCTGGACAGGGTTTTTTAAAGCCAAAGGGGGCTACACCTTC. Protein sequence: CASSTWTGFFKAKGGYTF. The J gene is TRBJ1-2, the V gene TRBV28; 8 bases match TRBD1. The trim removed 5 bases at V and 8 bases at J, leaving 22 bases unmatched. The CDR3 runs 18 residues. Germline CDR1 MDHEN, CDR2 SYDVKM.

The V call is TRBV19, the J call TRBJ2-5; 12 positions match TRBD2. With V trimmed by 5 bases and J by 0 bases, 7 bases remained unmatched. The CDR3 is made up of 17 amino acids. The germline V gene has CDR1 LNHDA and CDR2 SQIVND (reference sequence). The CDR3 spells CASSPRTSGTYQETQYF. The CDR3 nucleotides read TGTGCCAGTAGTCCCCGGACTAGCGGGACGTACCAAGAGACCCAGTACTTC. The full variable domain, its missing parts supplied by reference TRBV19 and TRBJ2-5, is DGGITQSPKYLFRKEGQNVTLSCEQNLNHDAMYWYRQDPGQGLRLIYYSQIVNDFQKGDIAEGYSVSREKKESFPLTVTSAQKNPTAFYLCASSPRTSGTYQETQYFGPGTRLLVL.

This rearrangement joins TRBV19 to TRBJ1-6; 12 nucleotides line up with TRBD1. Trimming took 3 bases from V and 10 from J; bases not matched to a gene: 19. The germline V gene encodes CDR1 LNHDA and CDR2 SQIVND (reference sequence). CDR3 length: 20 amino acids. CDR3 DNA: TGTGCCAGTAGTATCAGCGGGACAGGGGGCTCTAGGTCTGTCGGCTCACCCCTCCACTTT. This gives the protein CASSISGTGGSRSVGSPLHF.

This clone has more than one count but fewer than ten. This rearrangement joins TRBV3-1 (or the pseudogene TRBV3-2) to TRBJ1-3; 8 bases line up with TRBD1. This CDR3 comprises 16 residues. The V segment lost 5 bases and the J segment 2 bases; nucleotides outside the gene matches: 8. Germline V CDR1 and CDR2: LGHDT, YNNKEL (reference sequence). This chain's CDR3 is CASSSTGGYTGNTIYF. CDR3 DNA: TGTGCCAGCAGCTCTACAGGGGGGTATACTGGAAACACCATATATTTT.

This chain joins TRBV27 and TRBJ2-7; D is undetermined. The CDR3 spans 14 residues. V was shortened by 8 bases and J by 8 bases, with 22 bases between the two germline ends. Germline assignment: CDR1 MNHEY and CDR2 SMNVEV (reference sequence). The CDR3 DNA reads as TGTGCCAGCGCCGACTCAGACCAATACGTGAAGCAGTACTTC. This translates into CASADSDQYVKQYF.